What follows describes a single TCR beta chain. The target antigen is unknown. All the people who gave samples were healthy bone marrow donors. Deletions cut 3 bases from V and 4 bases from J, with 12 bases between. Germline V gives CDR1 LNHDA, CDR2 SQIVND (reference sequence). The CDR3 has 14 amino acids. This entry is derived from a study of cytomegalovirus exposure and HLA in healthy donors. Study observations and caveats: In a later analysis, V- and J-gene trimming of beta chains associated with a DCLRE1C missense variant, replicated independently. According to the study, approximately 150 TCR beta chains were cytomegalovirus-associated.

Vbeta (60) and Jbeta (13) primers were used in the PCR. TCRdb keeps only in-frame clones here, not all; method: immunoSEQ multiplex PCR. Of around 200,000 clones in the sample, about 83% were seen once. V usage is TRBV19 and J usage is TRBJ1-2, with D possibly TRBD1 on 5 matching bases. Sequenced sample: PBMCs. This TCR was sampled from a girl aged 5-17 years in good health and CMV-seronegative. The CDR3 loop reads CASSIRQSVYGYTF. CDR3 bases: TGTGCCAGTAGTATTCGACAGTCTGTCTATGGCTACACCTTC.